This is a list of T cell receptor beta chains from one sample in a study of T cells in tuberculosis. The table came from immunoSEQ multiplex PCR; TCRdb's copy has only in-frame clones and leaves some out. The table shows about 58,000 clones, with approximately 88% occurring only once. Material for sequencing was CD1b-GMM tetramer-negative cells sorted from PBMCs. The receptors shown here come from an adult woman with latent tuberculosis. The CDR3 runs from the conserved cysteine through the conserved F or W. A D gene is named only where the DNA matches it firmly. The size entry is marked missing in some rows and otherwise reads once, few, many or a size class.

J,V,D,size,CDR3,DNA
TRBJ1-1,TRBV6-5,NA,NA,CASRITVYTEAFF,TGTGCCAGCAGAATTACAGTCTACACTGAAGCTTTCTTT
TRBJ2-4,TRBV7-9,TRBD2,NA,CASSFSVGGLDIQYF,TGTGCCAGCAGCTTTAGTGTGGGGGGGTTAGACATTCAGTACTTC
TRBJ2-2,TRBV5-1,TRBD1,NA,CASSERGLTGELFF,TGCGCCAGCAGCGAAAGGGGGCTCACCGGGGAGCTGTTTTTT
TRBJ2-1,TRBV7-8,NA,NA,CASNLRDYTGNEQFF,TGTGCCAGCAACCTCCGAGATTATACGGGCAATGAGCAGTTCTTC
TRBJ1-6,TRBV7-9,NA,NA,CASSSYNSPLHF,TGTGCCAGCAGCTCGTATAATTCACCCCTCCACTTT
TRBJ2-7,TRBV23-1,NA,NA,CASSQIVSRFWGSRYEQYF,TGCGCCAGCAGTCAAATCGTCTCCCGGTTTTGGGGCAGTAGATACGAGCAGTACTTC
TRBJ1-5,TRBV28,TRBD1,NA,CASSRTGAFLQHF,TGTGCCAGCAGTCGGACAGGGGCTTTCCTCCAGCATTTT
TRBJ1-4,TRBV7-9,NA,NA,CASANPAEGLSYEKLFF,TGTGCCAGCGCTAACCCCGCGGAGGGGTTGTCATATGAAAAACTGTTTTTT
TRBJ1-2,TRBV7-2,TRBD1,NA,CASSSGTGVGYGYTF,TGTGCCAGCAGCTCCGGGACAGGGGTTGGCTATGGCTACACCTTC
TRBJ2-7,TRBV5-1,NA,NA,CASSLWSGDPSYEQYF,TGCGCCAGCAGCTTGTGGTCAGGGGATCCGTCCTACGAGCAGTACTTC
TRBJ2-1,TRBV4-1,TRBD1,NA,CASSQNRDRTYNEQFF,TGCGCCAGCAGCCAAAACCGGGACAGGACATACAATGAGCAGTTCTTC
TRBJ2-1,TRBV28,TRBD2,NA,CASSLLAGVSNEQFF,TGTGCCAGCAGTTTACTGGCGGGAGTCAGTAATGAGCAGTTCTTC
TRBJ1-1,TRBV6-1,NA,NA,CASTLAQGATEAFF,TGTGCCAGCACTCTCGCCCAGGGTGCCACTGAAGCTTTCTTT
TRBJ1-1,TRBV7-3,TRBD1,NA,CASSLTGTGTEAFF,TGTGCCAGCAGCTTAACAGGGACAGGGACTGAAGCTTTCTTT
TRBJ1-5,TRBV7-8,NA,NA,CASSPRTANQPQHF,TGTGCCAGCAGCCCACGGACAGCAAATCAGCCCCAGCATTTT
TRBJ1-1,TRBV29-1,NA,NA,CSVTVNTEAFF,TGCAGCGTAACGGTGAACACTGAAGCTTTCTTT
TRBJ1-1,TRBV6-6,TRBD1,NA,CATKKTGAMNTEAFF,TGTGCCACCAAGAAGACAGGGGCCATGAACACTGAAGCTTTCTTT
TRBJ2-1,TRBV29-1,NA,NA,CSVEWGVERGAYNEQFF,TGCAGCGTTGAATGGGGGGTAGAACGGGGGGCTTACAATGAGCAGTTCTTC
TRBJ2-5,TRBV7-9,TRBD2,NA,CASSFLSSTSGRIGETQYF,TGTGCCAGCAGCTTCCTTTCTAGCACTAGCGGGAGAATTGGGGAGACCCAGTACTTC
TRBJ1-1,TRBV23-1,NA,once,CASPGQGNTEAFF,TGCGCCAGCCCCGGTCAGGGTAACACTGAAGCTTTCTTT
TRBJ1-2,TRBV7-3,NA,NA,CASSLMGSSSYTF,TGTGCCAGCAGCTTAATGGGCAGCAGTAGCTACACCTTC
TRBJ2-7,TRBV7-9,TRBD1,NA,CASSLLQTGEHEQYF,TGTGCCAGCAGCTTATTACAGACAGGGGAGCACGAGCAGTACTTC
TRBJ2-5,TRBV7-9,NA,once,CASSSTRPRTNQETQYF,TGTGCCAGCAGCTCCACGCGCCCAAGGACTAACCAAGAGACCCAGTACTTC
TRBJ1-2,TRBV29-1,TRBD1,few,CSVEARQGGLYGYTF,TGCAGCGTTGAAGCCCGACAGGGTGGGCTCTATGGCTACACCTTC
TRBJ1-1,TRBV28,TRBD1,few,CASRDLQGAGTEAFF,TGTGCCAGCAGGGACCTACAGGGGGCAGGAACTGAAGCTTTCTTT
TRBJ1-2,TRBV9,TRBD1,NA,CASSPLQGMTYGYTF,TGTGCCAGCAGCCCCCTACAGGGGATGACCTATGGCTACACCTTC
TRBJ2-3,TRBV28,TRBD2,NA,CASSERTSGAYTQYF,TGTGCCAGCAGTGAACGGACTAGCGGAGCTTATACGCAGTATTTT
TRBJ2-7,TRBV28,NA,NA,CASKTSSYEQYF,TGTGCCAGCAAAACGAGCTCCTACGAGCAGTACTTC
TRBJ2-3,TRBV6-6,NA,NA,CASSYDGGTQYF,TGTGCCAGCAGTTACGATGGCGGTACGCAGTATTTT
TRBJ2-4,TRBV4-3,NA,NA,CASSPQPGQLKLKNIQYF,TGCGCCAGCAGCCCCCAGCCAGGACAGCTAAAGCTGAAAAACATTCAGTACTTC